The 24 T cell receptor beta chains given below trace back to one sample, sequenced in a study of T cell responses to AZD1222 COVID-19 vaccine (TCRdb year 2021). Taken with the paper, the label for time point translates to: baseline before first vaccination. Sample treatment or condition, as interpreted from the label and publication: meningococcal conjugate vaccine given as trial control. Receptor amplification or capture employed the immunoSEQ multiplex PCR assay. Here the immuneACCESS table is served through TCRdb, limited to in-frame sequences with V and J called. Missing clones are a known gap in these copies; in checked studies unresolved V genes cover under half, and the rest lacks a known reason. The sample records 95,000 to 150,000 clones, 80% to 90% of which are singletons. The top ten clones comprise 8.5% to 14% of the sample. This specimen consisted of peripheral blood, obtained on day 0 of MenACWY control vaccination. All receptors come from an adult in good health.

The chain combines TRBV9 with TRBJ2-1; D not resolved. The CDR3 covers 12 residues. Deletions cut 1 base from V and 9 bases from J, with 8 bases between. Germline assignment: CDR1 SGDLS and CDR2 YYNGEE. The CDR3 region is CASSVTETEQFF. DNA for the CDR3: TGTGCCAGCAGCGTAACTGAGACTGAGCAGTTCTTC.

V gene TRBV2 combines with J gene TRBJ1-2, with 9 bases aligning to TRBD1. This CDR3 contains 15 residues. Looked up from germline, CDR1 is SNHLY and CDR2 is FYNNEI. Trimming removed 5 bases from V and 7 bases from J; junction bases left unmatched: 11. The CDR3 bases are TGTGCCAGCAGTCTCTACGAGGGACAGGGAAGTGGCTACACCTTC. Its protein product is CASSLYEGQGSGYTF. Looking up the rest from reference TRBV2 and TRBJ1-2 gives the full variable domain: EPEVTQTPSHQVTQMGQEVILRCVPISNHLYFYWYRQILGQKVEFLVSFYNNEISEKSEIFDDQFSVERPDGSNFTLKIRSTKLEDSAMYFCASSLYEGQGSGYTFGSGTRLTVV.

The chain is built from TRBV6-1 and TRBJ2-3; D perhaps matches TRBD1 (6 bases). The CDR3 contains 15 residues. The germline gives CDR1 MNHNS, CDR2 SASEGT. Deletions cut 3 bases from V and 7 bases from J, with 17 bases between. CDR3 in amino acids: CASSDQQGAGNTQYF. The CDR3 coding sequence is TGTGCCAGCAGTGATCAACAGGGTGCAGGTAATACGCAGTATTTT.

V is TRBV24-1 and J is TRBJ2-2; the match to TRBD1 covers 7 bases. There are 14 residues in the CDR3. Germline CDR1 reads KGHDR; CDR2 reads SFDVKD. The trim removed 9 bases at V and 6 bases at J, leaving 9 bases unmatched. CDR3 bases: TGTGCCACCTCCACGACAGGGATCGCCGGGGAGCTGTTTTTT. It codes for CATSTTGIAGELFF.

The chain employs TRBV30 and TRBJ2-1, with 8 bases aligning to TRBD2. Germline V gene data show CDR1 as GTSNPN and CDR2 as SVGIG (reference sequence). The length of the CDR3 is 17 residues. J was trimmed by 0 bases and V by 8 bases; bases with no gene match: 15. CDR3 residues: CAGGLAGSLSSYNEQFF. The CDR3 DNA is TGTGCCGGTGGACTAGCCGGATCCCTGAGCTCCTACAATGAGCAGTTCTTC. The variable domain in full, completed from reference TRBV30 and TRBJ2-1, reads SQTIHQWPATLVQPVGSPLSLECTVEGTSNPNLYWYRQAAGRGLQLLFYSVGIGQISSEVPQNLSASRPQDRQFILSSKKLLLSDSGFYLCAGGLAGSLSSYNEQFFGPGTRLTVL.

This chain uses TRBV5-8 with TRBJ1-1; D not resolved. Germline assignment: CDR1 SGHTS and CDR2 YDEGEE. The CDR3 extends over 14 amino acids. The V and J ends lost 0 bases and 6 bases respectively, with 12 bases between them. CDR3 sequence (DNA): TGTGCCAGCAGCTTGGGTAGAGAAACCGCTGAAGCTTTCTTT. Its translation: CASSLGRETAEAFF.

This chain links TRBV11-3 with TRBJ2-3; 9 nucleotides align to TRBD2. This CDR3 has 16 residues. With 1 base clipped from V and 3 bases from J, the junction kept 5 bases outside the gene matches. Looked up from germline, CDR1 is SGHNT and CDR2 is YENEEA. The CDR3 region has the DNA TGTGCCAGCAGCTTAGTTAGCGGGAGTCCGACAGATACGCAGTATTTT. Amino acid sequence: CASSLVSGSPTDTQYF.

In nucleotides, the CDR3 is TGTGCCAGCAGCGTAGGATTCCGGGAACTTGAAGCTTTCTTT. This gives the protein CASSVGFRELEAFF. The chain has TRBV9 and TRBJ1-1, with D uncertain. Trimming took off 0 bases at V and 7 bases at J, with 13 bases between the two ends. The germline CDR1 and CDR2 sequences are SGDLS and YYNGEE. This CDR3 region has 14 residues.

The chain couples TRBV3-1 (or the pseudogene TRBV3-2) to TRBJ2-6; 7 positions agree with TRBD1. V lost 2 bases, J lost 3 bases, and 1 base stayed unmatched. Germline CDR1 and CDR2: LGHDT and YNNKEL (reference sequence). The CDR3 runs 15 residues. CDR3 sequence: CASSQQGVGANVLTF. Here the CDR3 DNA reads TGTGCCAGCAGCCAACAGGGGGTTGGGGCCAACGTCCTGACTTTC.

The chain carries TRBV11-2 and TRBJ2-2; no reliable D call. Germline CDR1 is SGHAT and CDR2 is FQNNGV. The CDR3 covers 13 residues. The V gene lost 3 bases and the J gene lost 5 bases, with 7 bases spanning the gap. CDR3 region: CASSFLETGELFF. CDR3 in DNA: TGTGCCAGCAGCTTCTTGGAGACCGGGGAGCTGTTTTTT.

The V and J genes are TRBV6-6 and TRBJ1-1, with TRBD1 matching 7 bases. Germline-derived CDR1 and CDR2 are MNHNY and SVGAGI (reference sequence). The V and J ends lost 5 bases and 5 bases, in that order; junction bases with no gene match: 8. This CDR3 is 14 amino acids long. CDR3 sequence (DNA): TGTGCCAGCAGTATAGGGGGCGCGGGGACTGAAGCTTTCTTT. Translation gives CASSIGGAGTEAFF.

The rearrangement joins TRBV7-2 to TRBJ1-6, with a tentative D call TRBD1 (5 bases). This CDR3 has 15 residues. Germline CDR1 and CDR2: SGHTA and FQGNSA. V was clipped by 4 bases and J by 7 bases, with 14 bases between them. The CDR3 sequence is CASSYAGGYNSPLHF. For the CDR3, the DNA is TGTGCCAGCAGCTACGCCGGGGGGTACAATTCACCCCTCCACTTT.

This chain links TRBV3-1 (or the pseudogene TRBV3-2) with TRBJ2-1; D gene unclear. Germline V gene lookup returns CDR1 LGHDT and CDR2 YNNKEL (reference sequence). CDR3 length: 11 amino acids. The V gene lost 3 bases and the J gene lost 3 bases, with 0 bases spanning the gap. The CDR3, as DNA: TGTGCCAGCAGCCACTACAATGAGCAGTTCTTC. Its protein product is CASSHYNEQFF.

The chain is built from TRBV30 and TRBJ1-6; D is ambiguous. The V end was cut by 7 bases, the J end by 8 bases, with 12 bases between. CDR1 GTSNPN and CDR2 SVGIG come from the germline V gene (reference sequence). The CDR3 length is 12 residues. The CDR3 region has the DNA TGTGCCTCGGACCCATCCGATTCACCCCTCCACTTT. Its translation: CASDPSDSPLHF.

This chain connects TRBV2 to TRBJ2-5; 9 bases agree with TRBD2. Looked up from germline, CDR1 is SNHLY and CDR2 is FYNNEI. The ends lost 3 bases at V and 0 bases at J; junction bases unmatched: 5. CDR3 size: 16 residues. CDR3 residues: CASSERGRAYQETQYF. The CDR3 nucleotides are TGTGCCAGCAGTGAGCGCGGGAGGGCGTACCAAGAGACCCAGTACTTC.

The genes are TRBV3-1 (or the pseudogene TRBV3-2) and TRBJ2-5; TRBD1 matches at 7 bases. The CDR3 sequence is 13 residues long. The ends lost 1 base at V and 4 bases at J; junction bases unmatched: 0. Germline loops: CDR1 LGHDT, CDR2 YNNKEL (reference sequence). The CDR3 loop is CASSQGQGETQYF. DNA of the CDR3: TGTGCCAGCAGCCAAGGACAGGGAGAGACCCAGTACTTC.

This chain uses TRBV11-2 with TRBJ2-1; tentatively, D is TRBD2 (6 bases). The germline V gene encodes CDR1 SGHAT and CDR2 FQNNGV. V was cut by 4 bases and J by 8 bases, with 21 bases left in between. There are 16 residues in the CDR3. In nucleotides, the CDR3 is TGTGCCAGCAGCTCTCAAATGGGGACTCGAGGGGATGAGCAGTTCTTC. As protein: CASSSQMGTRGDEQFF.

This clone was counted many times. This chain links TRBV6-2 or TRBV6-3 with TRBJ2-7; D call uncertain. In germline, CDR1 is MNHEY, CDR2 SVGEGT. CDR3 length: 13 residues. Trimming removed 2 bases at V and 2 bases at J, with 7 bases between. Here the CDR3 DNA reads TGTGCCAGCAGTTACACATATACCTACGAGCAGTACTTC. Translated: CASSYTYTYEQYF.

The rearrangement links TRBV6-5 to TRBJ1-1; the D is unclear. The germline V gene has CDR1 MNHEY and CDR2 SVGAGI. The V and J ends lost 7 bases and 1 base respectively, with 10 bases between them. This CDR3 comprises 13 residues. As DNA, the CDR3 is TGTGCCAGCAATCCCCACGAGAACACTGAAGCTTTCTTT. The encoded protein is CASNPHENTEAFF.

This clone has only one observation. A read error may account for a junction end that differs from germline. The CDR3 DNA is TGCGCCAGCAGCCAAGATGTGAGATTACCCCCTGACTTC. Its translation is CASSQDVRLPPDF. The chain joins TRBV4-1 to TRBJ2-7, with D unclear. This CDR3 spans 13 amino acids. Germline V gene lookup returns CDR1 MGHRA and CDR2 YSYEKL.

CDR3: CASGTPGGLYEQYF. The CDR3 nucleotides read TGTGCCAGCGGCACCCCGGGAGGGCTGTACGAGCAGTACTTC. The chain couples TRBV7-2 to TRBJ2-7, with 8 bases lining up with TRBD2. CDR1 and CDR2 from the germline V gene are SGHTA and FQGNSA. The CDR3 loop spans 14 amino acids. V gave up 8 bases and J gave up 4 bases; unmatched junction bases: 10.

The rearrangement joins TRBV6-1 to TRBJ2-1; 8 bases match TRBD2. CDR3 size: 15 residues. Trimming at V came to 2 bases and at J to 5 bases, leaving 5 bases not matched to a gene. Germline V gene lookup returns CDR1 MNHNS and CDR2 SASEGT. For the CDR3, the DNA is TGTGCCAGCAGTGAAACCGGGACTAGAGACAATGAGCAGTTCTTC. Translating it yields CASSETGTRDNEQFF.

The rearrangement links TRBV5-1 to TRBJ2-7, with 10 positions matching TRBD1. The CDR3 has 14 amino acids. The germline gives CDR1 SGHRS, CDR2 YFSETQ. V shed 4 bases, J shed 3 bases, and the junction held 4 bases outside the gene matches. The CDR3: CASSPTGGIYEQYF. The DNA for the CDR3 is TGCGCCAGCAGCCCGACAGGGGGCATCTACGAGCAGTACTTC. Drawing the rest from reference TRBV5-1 and TRBJ2-7, the complete variable domain is KAGVTQTPRYLIKTRGQQVTLSCSPISGHRSVSWYQQTPGQGLQFLFEYFSETQRNKGNFPGRFSGRQFSNSRSEMNVSTLELGDSALYLCASSPTGGIYEQYFGPGTRLTVT.

Only one count was recorded for this clone. The DNA of the CDR3 is TGTGCCAGCAGACAGGGCTCTGGAAACACCATATATTTT. Translation gives CASRQGSGNTIYF. V is TRBV25-1 and J is TRBJ1-3; tentatively, D is TRBD1 (6 bases). The CDR3 is made up of 13 amino acids. The germline CDR1 and CDR2 sequences are MGHDK and SYGVNS. V gave up 6 bases and J gave up 0 bases, with 6 bases separating them.